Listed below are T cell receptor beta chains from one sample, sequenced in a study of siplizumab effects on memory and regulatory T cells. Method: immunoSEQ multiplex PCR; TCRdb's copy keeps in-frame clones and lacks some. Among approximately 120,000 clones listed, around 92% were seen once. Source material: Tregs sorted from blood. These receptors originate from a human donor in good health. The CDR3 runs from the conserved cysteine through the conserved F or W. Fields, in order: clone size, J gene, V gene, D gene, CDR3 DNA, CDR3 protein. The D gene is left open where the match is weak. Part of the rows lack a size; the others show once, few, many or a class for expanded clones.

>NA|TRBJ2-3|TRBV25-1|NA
TGTGCCAGCAGTGAATTAATCCTAGCGTCGAATACGCAGTATTTT
CASSELILASNTQYF
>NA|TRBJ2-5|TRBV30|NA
TGTGCCTGGAGTGTTGGGACTGGAGAGACCCAGTACTTC
CAWSVGTGETQYF
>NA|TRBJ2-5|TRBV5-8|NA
TGTGCCAGCAGCCGGACAGCCCTCCCGGAGACCCAGTACTTC
CASSRTALPETQYF
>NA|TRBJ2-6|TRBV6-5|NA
TGTGCCAGCAGTTGGAGCGGATACTCTGGGGCCAACGTCCTGACTTTC
CASSWSGYSGANVLTF
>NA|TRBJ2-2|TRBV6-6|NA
TGTGCCAGCAGTTACTCGACCGGGGAGCTGTTTTTT
CASSYSTGELFF
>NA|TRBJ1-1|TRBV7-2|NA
TGTGCCAGCAGCTTAGGGACAGTCACTGAAGCTTTCTTT
CASSLGTVTEAFF
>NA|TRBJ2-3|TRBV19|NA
TGTGCCAGTAGTAGATCACAGCGCCTCACAGATACGCAGTATTTT
CASSRSQRLTDTQYF
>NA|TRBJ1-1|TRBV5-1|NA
TGCGCCAGCAGGAAACTAGGGCGAATGAACACTGAAGCTTTCTTT
CASRKLGRMNTEAFF
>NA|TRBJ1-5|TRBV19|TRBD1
TGTGCCAGAACTACAGGGGGATACGAGCCCCAGCATTTT
CARTTGGYEPQHF
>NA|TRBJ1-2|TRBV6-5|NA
TGTGCCAGCAGACGGGCCCTAAGCTACACCTTC
CASRRALSYTF
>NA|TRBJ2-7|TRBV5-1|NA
TGCGCCAGCAGCCCGGTGGTGGGCGGCGAGCAGTACTTC
CASSPVVGGEQYF
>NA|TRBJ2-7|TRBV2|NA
TGTGCCATGGGACGCAGCTACGAGCAGTACTTC
CAMGRSYEQYF
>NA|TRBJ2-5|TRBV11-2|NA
TGTGCCAGCAGCTTCGCATCAGGGAGAGAGACCCAGTACTTC
CASSFASGRETQYF
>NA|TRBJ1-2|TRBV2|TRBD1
TGTGCCAGCGGAGGACAGGGCGGGAACTATGGCTACACCTTC
CASGGQGGNYGYTF
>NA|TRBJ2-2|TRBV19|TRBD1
TGTGCCAGTCGTCCCGGGACAGGGAAGGCGTACACCGGGGAGCTGTTTTTT
CASRPGTGKAYTGELFF
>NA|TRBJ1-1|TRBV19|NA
TGTGCCAGTAGGGAAGACAGGACCTTTGAAGCTTTCTTT
CASREDRTFEAFF
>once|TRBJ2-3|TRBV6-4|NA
TGTGCCAGCAGTGACAGGGCCACAGATACGCAGTATTTT
CASSDRATDTQYF
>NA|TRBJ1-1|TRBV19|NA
TGTGCCAGTACCATGGCGGGTTATATGAACACTGAAGCTTTCTTT
CASTMAGYMNTEAFF
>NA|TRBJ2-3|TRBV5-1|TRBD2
TGCGCCATCCGTAGCGGGCCGACAGATACGCAGTATTTT
CAIRSGPTDTQYF
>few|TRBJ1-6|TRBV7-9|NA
TGTGCCAGCAGCACCGGGACCTATAATTCACCCCTCCACTTT
CASSTGTYNSPLHF
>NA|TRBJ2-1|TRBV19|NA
TGTGCCAGTAGTATGAGGCCTAATGGCAATGAGCAGTTCTTC
CASSMRPNGNEQFF
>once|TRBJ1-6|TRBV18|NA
TGTGCCAGCTCACCAAGGGGTCCTACCAATTCACCCCTCCACTTT
CASSPRGPTNSPLHF
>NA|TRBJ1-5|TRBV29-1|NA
TGCAGCGTTGAAGGAGTAAGGGGTCAGCCCCAGCATTTT
CSVEGVRGQPQHF
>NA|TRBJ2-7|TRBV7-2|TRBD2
TGTGCCAGCAGCCCCAGACTAGCGGGGTCCCACGAGCAGTACTTC
CASSPRLAGSHEQYF
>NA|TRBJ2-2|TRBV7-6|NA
TGTGCCAGCAGCTCCCGGACAGAGAACACCGGGGAGCTGTTTTTT
CASSSRTENTGELFF
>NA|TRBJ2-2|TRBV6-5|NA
TGTGCCAGCAGTTATTGGAGCTTAAACACCGGGGAGCTGTTTTTT
CASSYWSLNTGELFF